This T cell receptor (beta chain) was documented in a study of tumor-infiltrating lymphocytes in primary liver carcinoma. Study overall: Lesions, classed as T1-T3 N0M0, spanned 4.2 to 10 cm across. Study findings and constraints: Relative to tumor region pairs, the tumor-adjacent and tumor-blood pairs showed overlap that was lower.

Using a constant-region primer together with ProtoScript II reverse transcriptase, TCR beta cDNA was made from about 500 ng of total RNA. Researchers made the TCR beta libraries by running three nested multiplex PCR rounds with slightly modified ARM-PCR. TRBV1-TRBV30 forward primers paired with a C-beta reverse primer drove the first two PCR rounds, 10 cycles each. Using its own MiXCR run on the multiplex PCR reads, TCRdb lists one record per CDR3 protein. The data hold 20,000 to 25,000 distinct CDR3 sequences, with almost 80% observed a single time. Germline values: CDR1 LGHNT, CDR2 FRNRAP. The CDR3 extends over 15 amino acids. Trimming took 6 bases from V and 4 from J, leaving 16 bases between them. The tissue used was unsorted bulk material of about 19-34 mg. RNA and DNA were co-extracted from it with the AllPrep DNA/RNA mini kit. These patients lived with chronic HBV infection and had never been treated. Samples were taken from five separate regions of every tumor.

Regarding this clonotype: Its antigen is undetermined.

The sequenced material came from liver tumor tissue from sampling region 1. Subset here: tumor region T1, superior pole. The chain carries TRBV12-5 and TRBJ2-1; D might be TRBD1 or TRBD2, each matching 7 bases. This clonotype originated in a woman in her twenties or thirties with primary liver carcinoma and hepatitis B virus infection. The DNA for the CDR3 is TGTGCTAGTGGCCCTGACAGGGACTATTACAATGAGCAGTTCTTC. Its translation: CASGPDRDYYNEQFF.